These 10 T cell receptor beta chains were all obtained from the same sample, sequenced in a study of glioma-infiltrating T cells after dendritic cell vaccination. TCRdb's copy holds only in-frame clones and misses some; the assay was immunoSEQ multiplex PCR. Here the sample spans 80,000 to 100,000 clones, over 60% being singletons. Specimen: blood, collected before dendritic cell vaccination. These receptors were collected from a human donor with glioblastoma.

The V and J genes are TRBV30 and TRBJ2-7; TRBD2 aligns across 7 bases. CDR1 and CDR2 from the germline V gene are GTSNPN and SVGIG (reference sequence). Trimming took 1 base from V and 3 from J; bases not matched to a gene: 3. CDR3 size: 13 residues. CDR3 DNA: TGTGCCTGGAGTGCGGGGGGAGACTACGAGCAGTACTTC. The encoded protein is CAWSAGGDYEQYF.

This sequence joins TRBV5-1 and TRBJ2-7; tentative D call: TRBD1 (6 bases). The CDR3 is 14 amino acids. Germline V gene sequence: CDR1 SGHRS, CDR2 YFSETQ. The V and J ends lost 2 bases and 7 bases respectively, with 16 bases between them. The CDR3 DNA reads TGCGCCAGCAGCTTCAGGGGCTGGGCCGTAGAGCAGTACTTC. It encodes CASSFRGWAVEQYF.

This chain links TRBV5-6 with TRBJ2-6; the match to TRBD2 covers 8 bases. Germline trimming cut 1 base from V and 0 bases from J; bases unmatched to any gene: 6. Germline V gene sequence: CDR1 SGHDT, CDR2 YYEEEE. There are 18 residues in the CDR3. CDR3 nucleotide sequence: TGTGCCAGCAGCTTGCCGCGGGGGGTCCCCTCTGGGGCCAACGTCCTGACTTTC. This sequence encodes CASSLPRGVPSGANVLTF.

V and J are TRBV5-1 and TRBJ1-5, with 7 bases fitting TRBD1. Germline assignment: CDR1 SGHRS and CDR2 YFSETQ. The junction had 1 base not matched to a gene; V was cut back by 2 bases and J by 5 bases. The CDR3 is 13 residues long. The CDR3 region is CASSLGGDQPQHF. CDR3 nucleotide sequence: TGCGCCAGCAGCTTAGGGGGCGATCAGCCCCAGCATTTT. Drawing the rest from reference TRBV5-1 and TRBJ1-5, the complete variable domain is KAGVTQTPRYLIKTRGQQVTLSCSPISGHRSVSWYQQTPGQGLQFLFEYFSETQRNKGNFPGRFSGRQFSNSRSEMNVSTLELGDSALYLCASSLGGDQPQHFGDGTRLSIL.

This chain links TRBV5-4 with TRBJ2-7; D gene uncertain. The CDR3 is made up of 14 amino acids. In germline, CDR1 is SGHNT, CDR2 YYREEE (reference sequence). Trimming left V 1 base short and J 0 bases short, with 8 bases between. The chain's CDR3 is CASSLWASSYEQYF. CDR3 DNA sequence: TGTGCCAGCAGCTTGTGGGCATCCTCCTACGAGCAGTACTTC.

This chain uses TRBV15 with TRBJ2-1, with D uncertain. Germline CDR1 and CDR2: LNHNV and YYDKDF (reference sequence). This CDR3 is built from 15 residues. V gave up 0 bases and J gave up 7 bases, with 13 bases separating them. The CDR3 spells CATSRDLAPENEQFF. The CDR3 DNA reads TGTGCCACCAGCAGAGATCTTGCTCCTGAGAATGAGCAGTTCTTC.

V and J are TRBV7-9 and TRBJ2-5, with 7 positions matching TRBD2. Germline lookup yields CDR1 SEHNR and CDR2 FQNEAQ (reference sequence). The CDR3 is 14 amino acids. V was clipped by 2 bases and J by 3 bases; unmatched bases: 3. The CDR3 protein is CASSLMAGEETQYF. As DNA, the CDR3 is TGTGCCAGCAGCTTAATGGCGGGGGAAGAGACCCAGTACTTC.

CDR3: CASSLGHLRTDTQYF. In nucleotides, the CDR3 is TGTGCCAGCAGCTTGGGACACCTTCGCACAGATACGCAGTATTTT. The V call is TRBV5-4, the J call TRBJ2-3, with unresolved D. The CDR3 runs to 15 residues. Per germline, CDR1 SGHNT and CDR2 YYREEE (reference sequence). V was cut by 0 bases and J by 1 base, with 9 bases left in between.

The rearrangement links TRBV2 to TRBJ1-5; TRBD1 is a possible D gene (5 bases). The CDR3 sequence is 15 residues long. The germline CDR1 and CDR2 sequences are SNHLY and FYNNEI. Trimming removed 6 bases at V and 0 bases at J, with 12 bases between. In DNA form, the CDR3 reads TGTGCCAGCAGCAGGGATGGGAATAGCAATCAGCCCCAGCATTTT. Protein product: CASSRDGNSNQPQHF.

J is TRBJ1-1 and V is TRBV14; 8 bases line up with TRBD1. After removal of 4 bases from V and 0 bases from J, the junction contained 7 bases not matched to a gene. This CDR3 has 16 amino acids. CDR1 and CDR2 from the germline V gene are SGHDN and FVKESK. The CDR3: CASSRRQGTMNTEAFF. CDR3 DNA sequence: TGTGCCAGCAGCCGTCGACAGGGGACCATGAACACTGAAGCTTTCTTT.